These T cell receptor beta chains were read from a single sample in a study of cytomegalovirus exposure and HLA in healthy donors. The table came from immunoSEQ multiplex PCR; TCRdb's copy has only in-frame clones and leaves some out. The sample consists of 120,000 or so clones, around 68% of them appearing once. The sample taken for sequencing was PBMCs. Receptor source: a woman in her forties or fifties in good health and CMV-seropositive. Both conserved end residues are part of each CDR3. A D gene is named only where the DNA matches it firmly. Clone sizes are given selectively: once, few, many, or a class where the clone is expanded.

TRBJ1-4 | NA | NA | TRBV9 | TGTGCCAGCAGCGGCAGGGGAGCTAATGAAAAACTGTTTTTT | CASSGRGANEKLFF
TRBJ1-6 | NA | TRBD1 | TRBV2 | TGTGCCAGCAAGCGGTGGGACAGTAATAATTCACCCCTCCACTTT | CASKRWDSNNSPLHF
TRBJ2-7 | NA | TRBD2 | TRBV5-1 | TGCGCCAGCAGCTTGTCACTAGCGGGAGCGGCTAACGAGCAGTACTTC | CASSLSLAGAANEQYF
TRBJ1-2 | NA | NA | TRBV9 | TGTGCCAGCAGCCATCGAGGGGGGGCGAGCTCCCTATACTTCTATGGCTACACCTTC | CASSHRGGASSLYFYGYTF
TRBJ2-3 | NA | TRBD2 | TRBV9 | TGTGCCAGCAGCCACCAGGGACTAGCGGACTTCACAGATACGCAGTATTTT | CASSHQGLADFTDTQYF
TRBJ1-4 | NA | NA | TRBV5-8 | TGTGCCAGCAGCCACCAATATGGAGACAGAAATGAAAAACTGTTTTTT | CASSHQYGDRNEKLFF
TRBJ1-2 | few | TRBD1 | TRBV29-1 | TGCAGCGTTGTAACAGGACAGGGGGCGCGTGGCTACACCTTC | CSVVTGQGARGYTF
TRBJ1-1 | NA | NA | TRBV4-3 | TGCGCCAGCAGCCCGCAAGAAGAAGGGGGTAGGGGAGCTTTCTTT | CASSPQEEGGRGAFF
TRBJ1-4 | few | TRBD1 | TRBV19 | TGTGCCAGTAGTATAATGGACAGGCCTGAAAAACTGTTTTTT | CASSIMDRPEKLFF
TRBJ1-1 | NA | NA | TRBV4-2 | TGTGCCAGCAGCCAACGAGTAAACACTGAAGCTTTCTTT | CASSQRVNTEAFF
TRBJ2-5 | NA | TRBD2 | TRBV28 | TGTGCCAGCAGCGACGGAAGACTAGCGGGAGCCCAAGAGACCCAGTACTTC | CASSDGRLAGAQETQYF
TRBJ1-1 | NA | TRBD1 | TRBV18 | TGTGCCAGCTCACCACAACAGGGGTCCGCTTTCTTT | CASSPQQGSAFF
TRBJ1-1 | NA | NA | TRBV6-4 | TGTGCCAGCAGTGACCATATACATACTGAAGCTTTCTTT | CASSDHIHTEAFF
TRBJ2-1 | few | TRBD2 | TRBV10-2 | TGCGCCAGCAGTGGACTAGCGGGGGTGTCCAATGAGCAGTTCTTC | CASSGLAGVSNEQFF
TRBJ2-7 | NA | TRBD1 | TRBV2 | TGTGCCAGCAGACCAACCGGGACAGGCTCCTACGAGCAGTACTTC | CASRPTGTGSYEQYF
TRBJ2-5 | NA | NA | TRBV7-6 | TGTGCCAGCAGCTTATCGTACCAAGAGACCCAGTACTTC | CASSLSYQETQYF
TRBJ1-2 | NA | TRBD1 | TRBV19 | TGTGCCAGTATCCGGGACAGGTCGTACTATGGCTACACCTTC | CASIRDRSYYGYTF
TRBJ1-4 | NA | TRBD1 | TRBV10-3 | TGTGCCATCAGGCAGGGGGCGGAGAATGAAAAACTGTTTTTT | CAIRQGAENEKLFF
TRBJ1-2 | NA | NA | TRBV21-1 | TGTGCCAGCAGCAAAGATGGCAGGGGTAACACCTTC | CASSKDGRGNTF
TRBJ1-2 | once | NA | TRBV14 | TGTGCCAGCAGCCAAAACCTACGGACAGTCTATGGCTACACCTTC | CASSQNLRTVYGYTF
TRBJ1-2 | NA | NA | TRBV2 | TGTGCCAGCAGTGACGACATGGCTAACTATGGCTACACCTTC | CASSDDMANYGYTF
TRBJ1-1 | NA | NA | TRBV7-2 | TGTGCCAGCAGCATAGGACAGCAGAACACTGAAGCTTTCTTT | CASSIGQQNTEAFF
TRBJ1-3 | NA | NA | TRBV2 | TGTGCCAGCAGTACGTCCAAAGAGGGAAACACCATATATTTT | CASSTSKEGNTIYF
TRBJ1-1 | NA | NA | TRBV18 | TGTGCCAGCTCACCAATACGGGGTGACAAGAGGCCTGAAGCTTTCTTT | CASSPIRGDKRPEAFF
TRBJ1-4 | NA | NA | TRBV11-2 | TGTGCCAGCAGCTTAGCCGCGGGGTCTAATGAAAAACTGTTTTTT | CASSLAAGSNEKLFF
TRBJ2-5 | medium-sized | NA | TRBV9 | TGTGCCAGCAGCGTAGGGAACGGGATCGGAGAGACCCAGTACTTC | CASSVGNGIGETQYF
TRBJ2-5 | few | TRBD1 | TRBV2 | TGTGCCAGCCGGTGGGACAGTCCTCAAGAGACCCAGTACTTC | CASRWDSPQETQYF
TRBJ2-1 | NA | NA | TRBV4-3 | TGCGCCAGCAGCCCTAGCGCGAGCTCCTACAATGAGCAGTTCTTC | CASSPSASSYNEQFF
TRBJ2-5 | NA | TRBD1 | TRBV5-4 | TGTGCCAGCATGACAGGGGTTGGTTCCCCACGGGAGACCCAGTACTTC | CASMTGVGSPRETQYF
TRBJ2-7 | NA | TRBD1 | TRBV5-1 | TGCGCCAGCGCCCAAATGGACAGGGAGAAAGTCAGCGAGCAGTACTTC | CASAQMDREKVSEQYF
TRBJ1-3 | NA | NA | TRBV19 | TGTGCCAGTAGTATAGTGAGGAGCTCTGGAAACACCATATATTTT | CASSIVRSSGNTIYF
TRBJ2-7 | NA | TRBD1 | TRBV14 | TGTGCCAGCAGCTCGCGGACAGGGAACTACGAGCAGTACTTC | CASSSRTGNYEQYF
TRBJ1-1 | NA | NA | TRBV6-1 | TGTGCCAGCAATGCGGCAAGCTTCATGAACACTGAAGCTTTCTTT | CASNAASFMNTEAFF
TRBJ1-2 | NA | TRBD1 | TRBV30 | TGTGCCTGGAGCGTAACAGGGGTAGGTGGCTACACCTTC | CAWSVTGVGGYTF
TRBJ1-1 | NA | NA | TRBV5-1 | TGCGCCAGCAGACTTGGTTCGCTACTGAACACTGAAGCTTTCTTT | CASRLGSLLNTEAFF
TRBJ2-5 | NA | TRBD1 | TRBV7-9 | TGTGCCAGCAGCCAAAGGGGGACAGACCAAGAGACCCAGTACTTC | CASSQRGTDQETQYF
TRBJ2-7 | NA | NA | TRBV5-1 | TGCGCCAGCAGCTTGGATACTTCCTACGAGCAGTACTTC | CASSLDTSYEQYF
TRBJ2-5 | NA | NA | TRBV7-2 | TGTGCCAGCAGCGAAGCGTACAGGGAGACCCAGTACTTC | CASSEAYRETQYF
TRBJ2-1 | few | TRBD2 | TRBV4-3 | TGCGCCAGCAGCCAAGATGCTTCCGGCGGGAGGCCTAAAACTAATGAGCAGTTCTTC | CASSQDASGGRPKTNEQFF
TRBJ1-2 | few | TRBD1 | TRBV4-1 | TGCGCCAGCAGCCAAGTTACAGGGGGCAGCTATGGCTACACCTTC | CASSQVTGGSYGYTF
TRBJ1-5 | once | TRBD1 | TRBV28 | TGTGCCAGCAGTCGCGGCAGGGGGAGCAGCAATCAGCCCCAGCATTTT | CASSRGRGSSNQPQHF
TRBJ2-2 | NA | TRBD1 | TRBV2 | TGTGCCAGCAGTGAAGCCGGGACAGGGGCCGGGGAGCTGTTTTTT | CASSEAGTGAGELFF
TRBJ2-1 | NA | NA | TRBV20-1 | TGCAGTGCTAGAGACTTTGAGCAGTTCTTC | CSARDFEQFF
TRBJ1-6 | NA | NA | TRBV10-2 | TGCGCCAGCGGTAATCAGGATCCAAATTCACCCCTCCACTTT | CASGNQDPNSPLHF
TRBJ1-3 | NA | TRBD1 | TRBV7-8 | TGTGCCAGCAGCAACAGGGGATCAGGAAACACCATATATTTT | CASSNRGSGNTIYF
TRBJ1-5 | NA | NA | TRBV6-1 | TGTGCCAGCAGTGAAGGTCTAACCGGACAGTATTTGGATCAGCCCCAGCATTTT | CASSEGLTGQYLDQPQHF